The rows below give T cell receptor beta chains drawn from one sample of a study of blood T cell repertoires in COVID-19. Produced via immunoSEQ multiplex PCR; TCRdb's table is partial and in-frame only. The sample holds about 400,000 clones, about 86% seen once. Sequenced input: PBMCs or T cells enriched from blood (not recorded which). Receptors originate from a woman in her forties or fifties who had recovered from COVID-19. The CDR3 runs from the conserved cysteine through the conserved F or W. A D gene is named only where the DNA matches it firmly. Expanded clones get a size class; other rows say once, few or many, or leave the size out.

>-|TRBD1|TRBJ1-5|TRBV6-4
CASSGQGGRNQPQHF
TGTGCCAGCAGTGGACAGGGAGGACGCAATCAGCCCCAGCATTTT
>-|-|TRBJ2-3|TRBV7-9
CASSSYLAADTQYF
TGTGCCAGCAGCTCATATCTAGCCGCCGATACGCAGTATTTT
>-|TRBD1|TRBJ2-2|TRBV27
CASSSQGPHVGELFF
TGTGCCAGCAGTTCACAGGGGCCCCACGTCGGGGAGCTGTTTTTT
>once|-|TRBJ1-3|TRBV28
CASSLDRNTIYF
TGTGCCAGCAGCCTAGATCGGAACACCATATATTTT
>-|-|TRBJ1-2|TRBV2
CASRGGSGPPWDGYTF
TGTGCCAGCAGGGGGGGGAGTGGCCCACCGTGGGATGGCTACACCTTC
>-|-|TRBJ1-6|TRBV7-9
CASSLGTVNSPLHF
TGTGCCAGCAGCTTAGGGACAGTTAATTCACCCCTCCACTTT
>-|TRBD2|TRBJ2-3|TRBV5-1
CASSLGAGGGTDTQYF
TGCGCCAGCAGCTTGGGAGCGGGGGGTGGCACAGATACGCAGTATTTT
>-|-|TRBJ1-6|TRBV13
CASSRWGEALHF
TGTGCCAGCAGCCGCTGGGGGGAGGCCCTCCACTTT
>-|-|TRBJ1-2|TRBV30
CAWSVIGRFYGYTF
TGTGCCTGGAGTGTAATCGGGAGATTCTATGGCTACACCTTC
>-|-|TRBJ2-7|TRBV20-1
CSASQGSYEQYF
TGCAGTGCTAGTCAGGGCTCCTACGAGCAGTACTTC
>-|-|TRBJ1-2|TRBV19
CASSPRTDDGYTF
TGTGCCAGTAGTCCCCGGACAGATGATGGCTACACCTTC
>-|-|TRBJ1-5|TRBV4-2
CASSQDIENQPQHF
TGTGCCAGCAGCCAAGATATTGAGAATCAGCCCCAGCATTTT
>-|TRBD1|TRBJ1-3|TRBV27
CASSPGQGAANTIYF
TGTGCCAGCAGTCCGGGACAGGGGGCTGCAAACACCATATATTTT
>-|-|TRBJ1-5|TRBV10-3
CAISPGGGGIGEPQHF
TGTGCCATCAGTCCCGGGGGAGGTGGTATCGGAGAGCCCCAGCATTTT
>-|-|TRBJ2-7|TRBV6-5
CASRRSSDYEQYF
TGTGCCAGCAGGAGATCCAGCGACTACGAGCAGTACTTC
>-|-|TRBJ1-2|TRBV3-1/TRBV3-2
CASSQAGSYGYTF
TGTGCCAGCAGCCAAGCGGGGTCCTATGGCTACACCTTC
>-|-|TRBJ2-1|TRBV21-1
CASSRPRGGRYNEQFF
TGTGCCAGCAGCAGACCGCGGGGGGGCCGATACAATGAGCAGTTCTTC
>-|-|TRBJ2-7|TRBV27
CASSPNGGRAYEQYF
TGTGCCAGCAGCCCTAACGGGGGGCGCGCCTACGAGCAGTACTTC
>-|TRBD1|TRBJ2-2|TRBV18
CASSPVGTGVTGELFF
TGTGCCAGCTCACCCGTCGGGACAGGGGTAACCGGGGAGCTGTTTTTT
>-|TRBD2|TRBJ2-7|TRBV3-1/TRBV3-2
CASSQDPAGDYEQYF
TGTGCCAGCAGCCAAGACCCCGCGGGGGACTACGAGCAGTACTTC
>once|-|TRBJ2-3|TRBV30
CAWSVNQGSTDTQYF
TGTGCCTGGAGTGTAAATCAGGGAAGCACAGATACGCAGTATTTT
>-|-|TRBJ1-5|TRBV28
CASSFFQGGNQPQHF
TGTGCCAGCAGTTTTTTCCAGGGTGGCAATCAGCCCCAGCATTTT
>-|TRBD1|TRBJ2-6|TRBV7-9
CASSTGQPGANVLTF
TGTGCCAGCAGCACGGGACAGCCAGGGGCCAACGTCCTGACTTTC
>once|-|TRBJ2-1|TRBV14
CASSQYGGLDEQFF
TGTGCCAGCAGCCAATACGGCGGGTTGGATGAGCAGTTCTTC
>-|TRBD1|TRBJ1-2|TRBV7-9
CASSPGQGALGYTF
TGTGCCAGCAGCCCGGGACAGGGAGCCCTGGGCTACACCTTC
>-|-|TRBJ2-2|TRBV18
CASSGTGNTGELFF
TGTGCCAGCTCAGGGACTGGGAACACCGGGGAGCTGTTTTTT
>-|-|TRBJ2-7|TRBV30
CAWCVGGFAREQYF
TGTGCCTGGTGCGTGGGGGGTTTTGCTCGGGAGCAGTACTTC
>-|TRBD1|TRBJ2-3|TRBV10-3
CAISEGSTGSFADTQYF
TGTGCCATCAGTGAGGGGTCGACAGGGTCGTTTGCGGATACGCAGTATTTT
>once|TRBD1|TRBJ1-2|TRBV19
CASRPPGRGQGNYGYTF
TGTGCCAGTAGACCGCCCGGCAGGGGACAGGGGAACTATGGCTACACCTTC
>-|-|TRBJ1-1|TRBV13
CASSLSYDPSVPIAFF
TGTGCCAGCAGCTTATCATACGATCCTTCGGTCCCCATCGCTTTCTTT
>-|TRBD1|TRBJ1-6|TRBV11-3
CASSSNDRGLSPLHF
TGTGCCAGCAGCTCAAATGACAGGGGGCTGTCACCCCTCCACTTT
>-|TRBD1|TRBJ1-1|TRBV2
CASSEGGQGATEAFF
TGTGCCAGCAGTGAAGGCGGACAGGGGGCCACTGAAGCTTTCTTT
>-|-|TRBJ1-3|TRBV29-1
CSAEAGNGNTIYF
TGCAGCGCCGAGGCGGGAAATGGAAACACCATATATTTT
>-|-|TRBJ1-1|TRBV2
CASSHRELSTEAFF
TGTGCCAGCAGTCATCGGGAGCTTAGCACTGAAGCTTTCTTT
>-|-|TRBJ1-2|TRBV7-8
CASSLAAGYYGYTF
TGTGCCAGCAGCTTAGCGGCCGGGTACTATGGCTACACCTTC
>once|-|TRBJ1-1|TRBV12-3/TRBV12-4
CASSLKGITEAFF
TGTGCCAGCAGTTTAAAGGGGATCACTGAAGCTTTCTTT
>-|TRBD1|TRBJ1-1|TRBV5-1
CASSFQGVYTEAFF
TGCGCCAGCAGCTTCCAGGGGGTATATACTGAAGCTTTCTTT
>-|TRBD2|TRBJ2-3|TRBV3-1/TRBV3-2
CASSPWVASGGTDTQYF
TGTGCCAGCAGCCCTTGGGTTGCTAGCGGAGGCACAGATACGCAGTATTTT
>-|-|TRBJ1-6|TRBV9
CASSKAGQNSPLHF
TGTGCCAGCAGTAAGGCGGGGCAGAATTCACCCCTCCACTTT
>-|-|TRBJ1-1|TRBV20-1
CSASPPGGYTEAFF
TGCAGTGCTAGTCCACCCGGCGGATACACTGAAGCTTTCTTT
>few|-|TRBJ1-1|TRBV5-5
CASSLLINSPNTEAFF
TGTGCCAGCAGCTTGTTAATCAACAGCCCCAACACTGAAGCTTTCTTT